This entry lists 13 T cell receptor beta chains sequenced from one sample in a study of T cell responses to AZD1222 COVID-19 vaccine. Assay used: immunoSEQ multiplex PCR; TCRdb lists only in-frame clones, some missing. The sample records 150,000 or so clones, 70% to 90% being singletons. The sequencing used peripheral blood, collected on day 0 of MenACWY control vaccination. Receptors originate from an adult in good health.

This clone appeared a single time. This chain connects TRBV19 to TRBJ1-2; D remains ambiguous. The CDR3 is 15 amino acids. V was clipped by 5 bases and J by 4 bases, with 17 bases between them. CDR1 and CDR2 (germline): LNHDA, SQIVND (reference sequence). CDR3 in amino acids: CASSPGLLSTYGYTF. The CDR3 DNA reads TGTGCCAGTAGTCCCGGGCTTTTATCCACCTATGGCTACACCTTC.

The chain joins TRBV6-5 to TRBJ1-5; D is ambiguous. V was trimmed by 6 bases and J by 0 bases, leaving 9 bases between them. Per germline, CDR1 MNHEY and CDR2 SVGAGI. The CDR3 has 14 amino acids. CDR3 coding DNA: TGTGCCAGCAGCCCACTCGATAGCAATCAGCCCCAGCATTTT. Translated: CASSPLDSNQPQHF.

This chain uses TRBV3-1 (or the pseudogene TRBV3-2) with TRBJ2-1; D uncertain. The CDR3 consists of 12 residues. Trimming cost V 4 bases and J 9 bases, with 10 bases left between them. Germline loops: CDR1 LGHDT, CDR2 YNNKEL (reference sequence). CDR3 coding DNA: TGTGCCAGCAGCCGCCTATGGGGTGAGCAGTTCTTC. Protein: CASSRLWGEQFF.

This clone was observed a single time. The chain has TRBV21-1 and TRBJ2-1; the DNA was not compared with TRBD1, the D call given in the table. TRBV21-1 is assigned pseudogene status. The CDR3 covers 14 residues. CDR3 coding DNA: TGTGCCAGCAGCAAAGGGGACAGCTACAATGAGCAGTTCTTC. Protein: CASSKGDSYNEQFF.

The genes are TRBV19 and TRBJ1-1, with no clear D. Germline V gene data show CDR1 as LNHDA and CDR2 as SQIVND (reference sequence). The CDR3 is 13 residues long. Trimming shortened V by 6 bases and J by 1 base, and 9 bases separated the two germline ends. The CDR3 is CASRPIGNTEAFF. DNA of the CDR3: TGTGCCAGTAGGCCCATCGGGAACACTGAAGCTTTCTTT.

The chain links TRBV4-2 to TRBJ1-1; D is ambiguous. The V end was cut by 4 bases, the J end by 5 bases, with 5 bases between. Germline V lookup: CDR1 LGHNA, CDR2 YNFKEQ. This CDR3 spans 11 amino acids. The CDR3: CASSRGTEAFF. The CDR3 DNA reads TGTGCCAGCAGCCGAGGAACTGAAGCTTTCTTT.

V gene TRBV4-3 combines with J gene TRBJ1-2; D gene unclear. CDR1 is LGHNA, CDR2 YSLEER, per germline. V gave up 4 bases and J gave up 7 bases, with 16 bases separating them. This CDR3 has 14 amino acids. The CDR3 DNA reads TGCGCCAGCAGCCCTGGAAGGAGGGATCTTGGCTACACCTTC. Protein sequence: CASSPGRRDLGYTF.

In DNA, the CDR3 is TGTGCCAGCAGCTTAACCCCCGCTGATGAGCAGTTCTTC. Protein: CASSLTPADEQFF. The rearrangement joins TRBV11-3 to TRBJ2-1; D is unresolved. The CDR3 length is 13 residues. CDR1 and CDR2 from the germline V gene are SGHNT and YENEEA. V lost 2 bases, J lost 8 bases, and 10 bases lay in between.

The chain employs TRBV5-4 and TRBJ1-1; D not certain. The CDR3 covers 13 residues. The V end was cut by 1 base, the J end by 1 base, with 5 bases between. Per germline, CDR1 SGHNT and CDR2 YYREEE (reference sequence). The CDR3 DNA reads TGTGCCAGCAGCTTGAGGCAGAACACTGAAGCTTTCTTT. It translates to CASSLRQNTEAFF.

The chain employs TRBV18 and TRBJ2-7; a weak D match, TRBD1 (6 bases). This CDR3 comprises 13 residues. Germline-derived CDR1 and CDR2 are KGHSH and LQKENI. The V end lost 8 bases, the J end lost 5 bases, and 16 bases lay between the germline ends. The CDR3 DNA is TGTGCCAGCCGAAACAGGGTCGGCGACGAGCAGTACTTC. It is translated as CASRNRVGDEQYF.

The rearrangement links TRBV24-1 to TRBJ1-4, with D possibly TRBD1 on 6 matching bases. Trimming took off 4 bases at V and 4 bases at J, with 18 bases between the two ends. This CDR3 has 17 amino acids. The germline CDR1 and CDR2 sequences are KGHDR and SFDVKD. The CDR3 is CATSDPGGGGDNEKLFF. The CDR3 DNA reads as TGTGCCACCAGTGACCCCGGGGGCGGCGGCGATAATGAAAAACTGTTTTTT.

The chain recombines TRBV7-3 with TRBJ1-4; TRBD1 agrees at 7 bases. The germline CDR1 and CDR2 sequences are SGHTA and FQGTGA. J was trimmed by 8 bases and V by 4 bases; bases with no gene match: 4. The CDR3 totals 13 residues. CDR3 nucleotides: TGTGCCAGCAGCTCAAACAGGGGCGAAAAACTGTTTTTT. Translated, it gives CASSSNRGEKLFF.

The rearrangement links TRBV7-2 to TRBJ1-2, with no clear D. In germline, CDR1 is SGHTA, CDR2 FQGNSA. V lost 10 bases, J lost 4 bases, and 19 bases lay in between. There are 14 residues in the CDR3. The CDR3 nucleotides are TGTGCCACCCCCCTGGGCAGGCGGTTCTATGGCTACACCTTC. Its protein is CATPLGRRFYGYTF.